A selection of T cell receptor beta chains follows, all from one sample in a study of shared clonotypes between healthy human individuals. Method: immunoSEQ multiplex PCR; TCRdb's copy keeps in-frame clones and lacks some. Among 1,100,000 or so clones listed, about four fifths were seen once. Material for sequencing was memory CD4+ T cells from PBMCs. Receptors originate from a man aged 18 to 35 in good health. Some clones in this sample may be carry-over from other donors' samples. Both conserved end residues are part of each CDR3. The order of the fields is J gene, clone size, D gene, V gene, CDR3 DNA, CDR3 protein. A D gene is named only where the DNA matches it firmly. Some rows mark clone size as missing; the rest say once, few, many or name a class of expanded clone.

TRBJ2-5 . . TRBV5-1 TGCGCCAGCAGCTTGGCGGCTAGCGAAGAGACCCAGTACTTC CASSLAASEETQYF
TRBJ2-7 . . TRBV7-2 TGTGCCAGCAGCTTATTCCACGAGCAGTACTTC CASSLFHEQYF
TRBJ2-5 . TRBD2 TRBV4-3 TGCGCCAGCAGCCCCAGACTAGCAGGGCAAGAGACCCAGTACTTC CASSPRLAGQETQYF
TRBJ2-1 . TRBD1 TRBV5-1 TGCGCCAGCAGCTTACAGGGGGCCAATGAGCAGTTCTTC CASSLQGANEQFF
TRBJ2-6 . . TRBV28 TGTGCCAGCACCCCTTCCCAGCGTGGGGCCAACGTCCTGACTTTC CASTPSQRGANVLTF
TRBJ1-1 . . TRBV6-5 TGTGCCAGCAGTAGCACAGCAAAGAACACTGAAGCTTTCTTT CASSSTAKNTEAFF
TRBJ2-5 few TRBD2 TRBV28 TGTGCCAGCAGTCTAGGGGGGACTAGCGGAGAGACCCAGTACTTC CASSLGGTSGETQYF
TRBJ2-2 once TRBD1 TRBV28 TGTGCCAGCAGTTTGACAGGGTACACCGGGGAGCTGTTTTTT CASSLTGYTGELFF
TRBJ1-1 . . TRBV9 TGTGCCAGCAGCGCCCTTCCTGAGGGAACTGAAGCTTTCTTT CASSALPEGTEAFF
TRBJ2-7 . TRBD1 TRBV5-1 TGCGCCAGCAGCCCGGGGACAGCAGACCCCTTAGGGTGGTACTTC CASSPGTADPLGWYF
TRBJ1-2 once . TRBV7-9 TGTGCCAGCAGCTTAGAACAGGGTCGGGGCTACACCTTC CASSLEQGRGYTF
TRBJ2-7 . . TRBV27 TGTGCCAGGATCGGACAGCGTCACTACGAGCAGTACTTC CARIGQRHYEQYF
TRBJ2-7 . . TRBV7-2 TGTGCCAGCAGCTTTTTATCGGATTTCTCCTACGAGCAGTACTTC CASSFLSDFSYEQYF
TRBJ1-2 many . TRBV4-1 TGCGCCAGCAGCGGTCGACAGGAATACTCCTATGGCTACACCTTC CASSGRQEYSYGYTF
TRBJ1-5 . . TRBV2 TGTGCCAGCAGTCTACAGGGTATCAATCAGCCCCAGCATTTT CASSLQGINQPQHF
TRBJ2-2 . TRBD1 TRBV19 TGTGCCACTGCCCCCGGGACAGGTGGCACCGGGGAGCTGTTTTTT CATAPGTGGTGELFF
TRBJ1-1 . TRBD1 TRBV7-3 TGTGCCAGCAGCTTGGGACAGAGCACTGAAGCTTTCTTT CASSLGQSTEAFF